This entry lists 28 T cell receptor beta chains sequenced from one sample in a study of early T cells in non-severe SARS-CoV-2 infection (dated by TCRdb to the early 2020s). Receptors were amplified or captured by 5' RACE. Sequenced on a NextSeq 500. Clones were called with MiXCR by TCRdb after fastp trimmed the public reads at Q25, and only in-frame beta chains were retained. All rows with the same CDR3 protein become a single entry with the most common DNA and genes. In all, the sample holds around 63,000 distinct CDR3 sequences, and around 13% of those were seen once. Together, the top ten hold 4% to 5% of the sample. What was sequenced was whole blood. The receptor set was obtained from an adult who was a healthcare worker with PCR-confirmed SARS-CoV-2 infection or an uninfected control (not recorded which).

This clonotype was counted between two and nine times. The genes are TRBV5-6 and TRBJ2-7, with TRBD1 as a possible D gene (5 bases). Per germline, CDR1 SGHDT and CDR2 YYEEEE. Trimming removed 5 bases from V and 3 bases from J, with 15 bases in between. This CDR3 is built from 14 residues. CDR3 in DNA: TGTGCCAGCAGTCGTGACAGTCGGCGCTACGAGCAGTACTTC. This sequence encodes CASSRDSRRYEQYF.

A word on this clonotype: This sequence may be a read error, since a much larger clone differs from it by one base. Because the CDR3 is missing its conserved closing phenylalanine or tryptophan, this is likely a read error. The chain joins TRBV10-3 to TRBJ2-1, with TRBD2 matching over 8 bases. The germline V gene encodes CDR1 ENHRY and CDR2 SYGVKD. This CDR3 contains 12 residues. With V trimmed by 0 bases and J by 12 bases, 1 base remained unmatched. CDR3 protein: CAISESSGVQFS. CDR3 in DNA: TGTGCCATCAGTGAGTCTAGCGGGGTGCAGTTCTCC.

This clonotype was recorded many times. This rearrangement joins TRBV6-6 to TRBJ1-6, with D perhaps matching TRBD1 (6 bases). Germline lookup yields CDR1 MNHNY and CDR2 SVGAGI (reference sequence). Deletions cut 5 bases from V and 7 bases from J, with 15 bases between. The CDR3 totals 15 residues. The CDR3 reads CASSQNREGNSPLHF. Written as DNA, the CDR3 is TGTGCCAGCAGTCAGAACAGGGAGGGGAATTCACCCCTCCACTTT.

The V call is TRBV7-9, the J call TRBJ2-7, with D tentatively TRBD1 (5 bases). The germline V gene has CDR1 SEHNR and CDR2 FQNEAQ (reference sequence). This CDR3 is 14 amino acids long. V was cut by 2 bases and J by 6 bases, with 14 bases left in between. CDR3 loop: CASSLPGIIPEQYF. The CDR3 DNA reads TGTGCCAGCAGCTTACCAGGGATCATCCCCGAGCAGTACTTC.

V usage is TRBV2 and J usage is TRBJ2-1, with D maybe TRBD2 (5 bases). V was pared by 6 bases and J by 7 bases, with 7 bases between. The CDR3 loop spans 11 amino acids. Germline loops: CDR1 SNHLY, CDR2 FYNNEI. CDR3 sequence reads: CASRRANEQFF. The CDR3 DNA follows: TGTGCCAGCAGGAGGGCTAATGAGCAGTTCTTC.

This clonotype showed up many times. This chain connects TRBV7-9 to TRBJ1-6, with 9 bases aligning to TRBD1. Germline V lookup: CDR1 SEHNR, CDR2 FQNEAQ (reference sequence). V lost 5 bases to trimming and J lost 10 bases; unmatched junction nucleotides: 3. This CDR3 has 13 amino acids. The CDR3 coding sequence is TGTGCCAGCAGCGGGACAGGGACATCACCCCTCCACTTT. Translated, it gives CASSGTGTSPLHF.

This clonotype showed up just a few times. The chain joins TRBV7-2 to TRBJ1-4; TRBD1 matches 7 bases. The ends lost 5 bases at V and 2 bases at J; junction bases unmatched: 5. Germline V gives CDR1 SGHTA, CDR2 FQGNSA. The CDR3 extends over 15 amino acids. The CDR3 is CASSTGERTNEKLFF. The DNA of the CDR3 is TGTGCCAGCAGCACAGGGGAGCGGACTAATGAAAAACTGTTTTTT.

This clonotype was found many times. The gene calls are TRBV7-9 and TRBJ1-1; weak D call: TRBD1 (5 bases). V lost 1 base and J lost 5, with 11 bases in between. The CDR3 runs to 14 residues. Germline-derived CDR1 and CDR2 are SEHNR and FQNEAQ (reference sequence). The CDR3 region is CASSLVREKTEAFF. The CDR3 DNA follows: TGTGCCAGCAGCTTAGTCAGGGAGAAGACTGAAGCTTTCTTT.

CDR3 region: CASSSPPRTGLEDTQYF. Written as DNA, the CDR3 is TGTGCCAGCAGCTCTCCTCCTCGGACAGGGTTGGAAGATACGCAGTATTTT. The rearrangement uses TRBV7-9 and TRBJ2-3; 8 bases are shared with TRBD1. After removal of 4 bases from V and 5 bases from J, the junction contained 14 bases not matched to a gene. Germline CDR1 is SEHNR and CDR2 is FQNEAQ (reference sequence). The CDR3 is 17 amino acids.

In this sample, this clonotype turned up many times. The V and J genes are TRBV6-2 or TRBV6-3 and TRBJ2-1, with 14 positions matching TRBD2. V shed 5 bases and J 15 bases; nucleotides not matched to a gene: 12. Germline CDR1 MNHEY, CDR2 SVGEGT. There are 15 residues in the CDR3. The CDR3 here is CASSPAGTSGGRTFF. The CDR3 DNA reads TGTGCCAGCAGTCCCGCCGGGACTAGCGGGGGCCGGACGTTCTTC.

This clonotype was counted many times. The chain has TRBV6-2 or TRBV6-3 and TRBJ2-1; D call uncertain. This CDR3 is built from 14 residues. Germline V CDR1 and CDR2: MNHEY, SVGEGT. V was trimmed by 6 bases and J by 0 bases, leaving 9 bases between them. The CDR3 nucleotides read TGTGCCAGCAGGCCTCTCGGCTCCTACAATGAGCAGTTCTTC. It is translated as CASRPLGSYNEQFF.

This clonotype was seen many times. V is TRBV11-2 and J is TRBJ2-7; D is possibly TRBD2 (5 bases). In germline, CDR1 is SGHAT, CDR2 FQNNGV. This CDR3 contains 13 residues. V was clipped by 3 bases and J by 8 bases, with 14 bases between them. The CDR3, as DNA: TGTGCCAGCAGCTTGGACCTGGGGAGTAAGCAGTACTTC. As protein: CASSLDLGSKQYF.

This clonotype was detected ten times or more. The chain combines TRBV6-5 with TRBJ1-2, with D uncertain. The CDR3 extends over 13 amino acids. Trimming stripped 0 bases from V and 7 bases from J, with 9 bases between. Germline CDR1 MNHEY, CDR2 SVGAGI. CDR3 protein: CASSYSEVGGYTF. DNA of the CDR3: TGTGCCAGCAGTTACTCAGAGGTTGGTGGCTACACCTTC.

The table lists this clonotype with a few counts. The gene calls are TRBV29-1 and TRBJ1-1, with D tentatively TRBD1 (5 bases). Germline assignment: CDR1 SQVTM and CDR2 ANQGSEA. The ends were cut back, 7 bases at V and 3 bases at J, with 18 bases in the middle. The CDR3 is 14 amino acids. The CDR3 DNA sequence: TGCAGCGCCTGGGGCCCTGACGGAGACACTGAAGCTTTCTTT. Its protein product is CSAWGPDGDTEAFF.

There are many counts of this clonotype. This chain connects TRBV19 to TRBJ2-1, with TRBD2 as a possible D gene (6 bases). Trimming left V 6 bases short and J 0 bases short, with 6 bases between. This CDR3 contains 13 residues. Germline V CDR1 and CDR2: LNHDA, SQIVND (reference sequence). This CDR3 reads CASSGGSYNEQFF. Written as DNA, the CDR3 is TGTGCCAGTAGCGGGGGCTCCTACAATGAGCAGTTCTTC.

This clonotype showed up many times. This chain's CDR3 is CAISARQGPQETQYF. The CDR3 DNA reads TGTGCCATCAGTGCCCGACAGGGGCCCCAAGAGACCCAGTACTTC. The rearrangement joins TRBV10-3 to TRBJ2-5; 8 bases line up with TRBD1. Germline CDR1 is ENHRY and CDR2 is SYGVKD. V shed 4 bases and J 1 base; nucleotides not matched to a gene: 5. The CDR3 has 15 amino acids.

This clonotype was seen more than once but under ten times. CDR3 amino acids: CSYEIGYEQYF. The CDR3 DNA reads TGCAGCTACGAAATTGGCTACGAGCAGTACTTC. The chain uses TRBV29-1 and TRBJ2-7; no firm D call. The V gene lost 8 bases and the J gene lost 3 bases, with 11 bases spanning the gap. The CDR3 is made up of 11 amino acids. Germline lookup yields CDR1 SQVTM and CDR2 ANQGSEA.

V and J are TRBV4-2 and TRBJ2-3; 7 bases line up with TRBD1. Per germline, CDR1 LGHNA and CDR2 YNFKEQ. J gave up 5 bases and V 7 bases, and 12 bases lay outside the gene matches. There are 15 residues in the CDR3. CDR3 residues: CASNLGTEGGDTQYF. In DNA form, the CDR3 reads TGTGCCAGCAACCTAGGGACAGAGGGCGGAGATACGCAGTATTTT.

The chain carries TRBV6-2 or TRBV6-3 and TRBJ2-1; TRBD1 might be the D (7 bases). Germline values: CDR1 MNHEY, CDR2 SVGEGT. The CDR3 extends over 14 amino acids. Deletions cut 6 bases from V and 4 bases from J, with 13 bases between. CDR3 DNA sequence: TGTGCCAGCAGAGGAGGGACAGTATACAATGAGCAGTTCTTC. Its translation: CASRGGTVYNEQFF.

There are many counts of this clonotype. The chain has TRBV6-6 and TRBJ2-2; D might be TRBD2 (6 bases). Germline-derived CDR1 and CDR2 are MNHNY and SVGAGI (reference sequence). CDR3 length equals 13 residues. V lost 2 bases and J 5 bases, leaving 6 bases between the germline ends. For the CDR3, the DNA is TGTGCCAGCAGTTACGGGAGGACCGGGGAGCTGTTTTTT. It translates to CASSYGRTGELFF.

Only one count was recorded for this clonotype. This could be a read error, since a much larger clone is one nucleotide away. This chain connects TRBV18 to TRBJ2-3; D gene uncertain. Germline lookup yields CDR1 KGHSH and CDR2 LQKENI. This CDR3 is built from 12 residues. The CDR3 DNA follows: TGTGCCAGCTCACCTGCCACAGATATGCAGTATTTT. Amino acids: CASSPATDMQYF.

The chain joins TRBV20-1 to TRBJ2-6; 8 nucleotides agree with TRBD1. The germline CDR1 and CDR2 sequences are DFQATT and SNEGSKA (reference sequence). This CDR3 contains 13 residues. The CDR3, as DNA: TGCAGGCCTACAGGGGGAAGGGCCAACGTCCTGACTTTC. It encodes CRPTGGRANVLTF.

In this sample, this clonotype turned up a few times. V usage is TRBV4-3 and J usage is TRBJ1-6; D not resolved. Germline assignment: CDR1 LGHNA and CDR2 YSLEER. The V gene lost 0 bases and the J gene lost 7 bases, with 7 bases spanning the gap. The CDR3 has 14 amino acids. The CDR3 bases are TGCGCCAGCAGCCAAGATCGGGTCAATTCACCCCTCCACTTT. Translated: CASSQDRVNSPLHF.

This clonotype was seen only a few times. This rearrangement joins TRBV7-2 to TRBJ2-2; possibly TRBD2 for D (5 bases). The CDR3 extends over 13 amino acids. V shed 5 bases and J shed 6 bases, with 10 bases lying between them. Per germline, CDR1 SGHTA and CDR2 FQGNSA. The CDR3 is CASSPLGAGELFF. In nucleotides, the CDR3 is TGTGCCAGCAGCCCCCTCGGGGCCGGGGAGCTGTTTTTT.

The chain joins TRBV20-1 to TRBJ2-3, with 7 positions matching TRBD2. The CDR3 totals 15 residues. V dropped 3 bases and J dropped 6; count of bases not matched to a gene: 12. In germline, CDR1 is DFQATT, CDR2 SNEGSKA (reference sequence). The CDR3 DNA is TGCAGTGCTAGTCCCCCCCGACTAGCCGGGGATACGCAGTATTTT. This encodes CSASPPRLAGDTQYF.

This clonotype was picked up many times. This sequence joins TRBV5-6 and TRBJ1-2, with a tentative D call TRBD1 (6 bases). CDR1 and CDR2 from the germline V gene are SGHDT and YYEEEE. This CDR3 has 13 residues. Trimming stripped 4 bases from V and 2 bases from J, with 9 bases between. The CDR3 DNA sequence: TGTGCCAGCAGCCCGGACAGCAACTATGGCTACACCTTC. Its translation is CASSPDSNYGYTF.

This chain links TRBV29-1 with TRBJ2-7; TRBD1 aligns across 9 bases. The CDR3 extends over 12 amino acids. Trimming removed 3 bases from V and 6 bases from J; junction bases left unmatched: 3. The germline gives CDR1 SQVTM, CDR2 ANQGSEA. The DNA of the CDR3 is TGCAGCGTTGAGCCGGACAGGGGCGAGCAGTACTTC. It is translated as CSVEPDRGEQYF.

This clonotype was found a few times. The V and J genes are TRBV5-1 and TRBJ2-5; a possible D gene is TRBD2 (5 bases). The germline V gene has CDR1 SGHRS and CDR2 YFSETQ. Between the trimmed V and J ends, which lost 0 bases and 7 bases, there was a span of 10 bases. This CDR3 has 13 residues. CDR3 loop: CASSLERAGTQYF. Here the CDR3 DNA reads TGCGCCAGCAGCTTGGAGAGGGCTGGGACCCAGTACTTC.